This entry concerns a single T cell receptor (beta chain). This entry is derived from a study of blood T cell repertoires in COVID-19. Libraries were prepared by immunoSEQ multiplex PCR; TCRdb keeps only in-frame clonotypes and omits some of them. Of over 200,000 clones listed, approximately 82% are singletons. The CDR3 sequence is 15 residues long. The sample comprised peripheral blood. V and J are TRBV21-1 and TRBJ1-1. TRBV21-1 is shown as a pseudogene. The TCR comes from a woman in her thirties or forties with acute or convalescent COVID-19. CDR3 sequence (DNA): TGTGCCAGCAGCCCTCCCCGGGGGTTCGACACTGAAGCTTTCTTT. It encodes CASSPPRGFDTEAFF.